The rows below give T cell receptor beta chains drawn from one sample of a study of control samples from healthy donors and cancer patients. Clones were sequenced by immunoSEQ multiplex PCR, and TCRdb holds only the in-frame ones, with some missing. The sample has roughly 100,000 clones, approximately 90% seen once. Sequences were obtained from PBMCs. These receptors came from a man aged 55 to 70 with lung cancer. The CDR3 runs from the conserved cysteine through the conserved F or W. Fields, in order: J gene, V gene, CDR3 length, clone size, D gene, CDR3 DNA, CDR3 protein. A D gene is named only where the DNA matches it firmly. Rows may omit the clone size; those that give it use once, few, many or a size class.

J: TRBJ1-6; V: TRBV6-6; length: 14; size: .; D: .; DNA: TGTGCCAGCAGCCCCCAGGGTCTGGCTTCACCCCTCCACTTT; CDR3: CASSPQGLASPLHF
J: TRBJ1-5; V: TRBV7-2; length: 13; size: .; D: TRBD1; DNA: TGTGCCAGCAGGGGACAGGGCGGACAGCCCCAGCATTTT; CDR3: CASRGQGGQPQHF
J: TRBJ2-3; V: TRBV5-1; length: 11; size: .; D: TRBD2; DNA: TGCGCCAGCATGGGGGGGTATACGCAGTATTTT; CDR3: CASMGGYTQYF
J: TRBJ1-6; V: TRBV7-3; length: 15; size: .; D: .; DNA: TGTGCCAGCAGTTTATTAGGAGGGGTCAATTCACCCCTCCACTTT; CDR3: CASSLLGGVNSPLHF
J: TRBJ2-1; V: TRBV6-6; length: 16; size: .; D: TRBD2; DNA: TGTGCCAGCAACTTACTAGCGGGGGCGGTCGGAAATGAGCAGTTCTTC; CDR3: CASNLLAGAVGNEQFF
J: TRBJ1-2; V: TRBV4-2; length: 15; size: .; D: .; DNA: TGTGCCAGCAGCCAAGAAGGGACCGGGGCGCTCGGCTACACCTTC; CDR3: CASSQEGTGALGYTF
J: TRBJ1-1; V: TRBV5-1; length: 14; size: .; D: .; DNA: TGCGCCAGCGGCGACAGACGGGCCTCCCCTGAAGCTTTCTTT; CDR3: CASGDRRASPEAFF
J: TRBJ2-5; V: TRBV7-2; length: 13; size: .; D: .; DNA: TGTGCCAGCAGCTTAGCGCTGAGGGAGACCCAGTACTTC; CDR3: CASSLALRETQYF
J: TRBJ1-1; V: TRBV5-1; length: 15; size: .; D: .; DNA: TGCGCCAGCAGCTTGGGGGGCGTCATGAACACTGAAGCTTTCTTT; CDR3: CASSLGGVMNTEAFF
J: TRBJ1-2; V: TRBV6-1; length: 14; size: few; D: TRBD1; DNA: TGTGCCAGCAGTGAAGGGACAGGCCTCTATGGCTACACCTTC; CDR3: CASSEGTGLYGYTF
J: TRBJ1-5; V: TRBV19; length: 15; size: .; D: .; DNA: TGTGCCAGTAGTAGGGGCGGGGTTAGCAATCAGCCCCAGCATTTT; CDR3: CASSRGGVSNQPQHF
J: TRBJ1-4; V: TRBV11-2; length: 14; size: .; D: .; DNA: TGTGCCAGCAGCTACGGACTCAGGGGTGAAAAACTGTTTTTT; CDR3: CASSYGLRGEKLFF
J: TRBJ1-2; V: TRBV19; length: 12; size: .; D: .; DNA: TGTGCCAGTAGCAGACCCCACGACGGCTACACCTTC; CDR3: CASSRPHDGYTF
J: TRBJ2-1; V: TRBV5-8; length: 16; size: .; D: .; DNA: TGTGCCAGCAGCTTGGGGGCAGGGATGGCCTACAATGAGCAGTTCTTC; CDR3: CASSLGAGMAYNEQFF
J: TRBJ1-6; V: TRBV10-3; length: 15; size: .; D: TRBD1; DNA: TGTGCCATCAGGGACAGGGGGCCCTATAATTCACCCCTCCACTTT; CDR3: CAIRDRGPYNSPLHF
J: TRBJ1-6; V: TRBV30; length: 15; size: .; D: TRBD1; DNA: TGTGCCTGGAGTGACCCCGGACAGGGTTACTCACCCCTCCACTTT; CDR3: CAWSDPGQGYSPLHF
J: TRBJ2-1; V: TRBV29-1; length: 17; size: .; D: .; DNA: TGCAGCGTTGAAGATCCCCAAGTGGGGACGAGCTACAATGAGCAGTTCTTC; CDR3: CSVEDPQVGTSYNEQFF
J: TRBJ1-3; V: TRBV11-3; length: 13; size: once; D: .; DNA: TGTGCCAGTACCTTAGGGACGGGAAACACCATATATTTT; CDR3: CASTLGTGNTIYF
J: TRBJ1-6; V: TRBV6-5; length: 14; size: .; D: .; DNA: TGTGCCAGCACCCCGGACGGACGTAATTCACCCCTCCACTTT; CDR3: CASTPDGRNSPLHF
J: TRBJ2-5; V: TRBV7-9; length: 14; size: .; D: TRBD1; DNA: TGTGCCAGCAGCTTTTGGACAGGGGAGGAGACCCAGTACTTC; CDR3: CASSFWTGEETQYF
J: TRBJ1-5; V: TRBV12-3/TRBV12-4; length: 12; size: .; D: .; DNA: TGTGCCAGCAGCCGAGGAGAGCAGCCCCAGCATTTT; CDR3: CASSRGEQPQHF
J: TRBJ2-3; V: TRBV24-1; length: 16; size: .; D: .; DNA: TGTGCCACCAGTGATTTGCGGGGGGCCAGCACAGATACGCAGTATTTT; CDR3: CATSDLRGASTDTQYF
J: TRBJ1-3; V: TRBV7-2; length: 13; size: .; D: .; DNA: TGTGCCAGCAGCTTACAGGGGGGAAACACCATATATTTT; CDR3: CASSLQGGNTIYF
J: TRBJ1-5; V: TRBV5-1; length: 14; size: .; D: .; DNA: TGCGCCAGCAGCTTGGGGGGCAGTAATCAGCCCCAGCATTTT; CDR3: CASSLGGSNQPQHF
J: TRBJ2-5; V: TRBV5-6; length: 17; size: .; D: TRBD2; DNA: TGTGCCCGCAGCCCCCCCGGGCGGGGGGGCCGTCGGGAGACCCAGTACTTC; CDR3: CARSPPGRGGRRETQYF
J: TRBJ1-2; V: TRBV11-1; length: 14; size: .; D: TRBD1; DNA: TGTGCCAGCAGCTTAAACCAGGGGGAAGGTGGCTACACCTTC; CDR3: CASSLNQGEGGYTF
J: TRBJ2-5; V: TRBV18; length: 14; size: .; D: .; DNA: TGTGCCAGCTCACCACAGCAAGACCAAGAGACCCAGTACTTC; CDR3: CASSPQQDQETQYF
J: TRBJ2-3; V: TRBV7-9; length: 16; size: .; D: .; DNA: TGTGCCAGCAGCTTAAGTTATATCGGTTACACAGATACGCAGTATTTT; CDR3: CASSLSYIGYTDTQYF
J: TRBJ1-6; V: TRBV29-1; length: 13; size: .; D: .; DNA: TGCAGCGTCGGGGAGCTTAGGGATTCACCCCTCCACTTT; CDR3: CSVGELRDSPLHF
J: TRBJ1-4; V: TRBV27; length: 15; size: .; D: TRBD1; DNA: TGTGCCAGCAGTGCCCCCGGGACAGGGGATGAAAAACTGTTTTTT; CDR3: CASSAPGTGDEKLFF
J: TRBJ1-5; V: TRBV28; length: 13; size: .; D: .; DNA: TGTGCCAGCAGTTTTCCCGACAGTCAGCCCCAGCATTTT; CDR3: CASSFPDSQPQHF
J: TRBJ1-2; V: TRBV3-1/TRBV3-2; length: 13; size: .; D: .; DNA: TGTGCCAGCAGCCAATATCAGTCCTATGGCTACACCTTC; CDR3: CASSQYQSYGYTF
J: TRBJ2-7; V: TRBV4-2; length: 14; size: .; D: .; DNA: TGTGCCAGCAGCCAATTTGGAGTTTCCTACGAGCAGTACTTC; CDR3: CASSQFGVSYEQYF
J: TRBJ2-3; V: TRBV9; length: 14; size: .; D: TRBD1; DNA: TGTGCCAGCAGCTTGGACAGGGGGCGAGATACGCAGTATTTT; CDR3: CASSLDRGRDTQYF
J: TRBJ1-2; V: TRBV12-3/TRBV12-4; length: 12; size: .; D: TRBD1; DNA: TGTGCCAGCTGGAGGGACAGCTGGGGCTACACCTTC; CDR3: CASWRDSWGYTF
J: TRBJ2-2; V: TRBV5-4; length: 14; size: .; D: .; DNA: TGTGCCAGCAGCTTTTGGTACGACACCGGGGAGCTGTTTTTT; CDR3: CASSFWYDTGELFF
J: TRBJ2-5; V: TRBV3-1/TRBV3-2; length: 14; size: .; D: TRBD2; DNA: TGTGCCAGCCGCAGACCGGGACTAGTGGAGACCCAGTACTTC; CDR3: CASRRPGLVETQYF
J: TRBJ1-2; V: TRBV5-1; length: 14; size: once; D: .; DNA: TGCGCCAGCAGCTTGGCTAAGGGGACCTATGGCTACACCTTC; CDR3: CASSLAKGTYGYTF
J: TRBJ1-1; V: TRBV4-1; length: 12; size: .; D: .; DNA: TGCGCCAGCAGCCCACGGGACACTGAAGCTTTCTTT; CDR3: CASSPRDTEAFF
J: TRBJ2-7; V: TRBV6-5; length: 15; size: .; D: TRBD1; DNA: TGTGCCAGCAGGCTTCCACAGGGGAAGCCCTACGAGCAGTACTTC; CDR3: CASRLPQGKPYEQYF
J: TRBJ2-1; V: TRBV5-1; length: 14; size: .; D: .; DNA: TGCGCCAGCAGCTTGTTCCAGGCTGGGAATGAGCAGTTCTTC; CDR3: CASSLFQAGNEQFF
J: TRBJ1-2; V: TRBV30; length: 13; size: .; D: .; DNA: TGTGCCTGGACCCAGGGTTTAAACTATGGCTACACCTTC; CDR3: CAWTQGLNYGYTF
J: TRBJ2-5; V: TRBV18; length: 15; size: .; D: .; DNA: TGTGCCAGCTCACGTTCCGGGACCGGCCTCGAGACCCAGTACTTC; CDR3: CASSRSGTGLETQYF
J: TRBJ1-2; V: TRBV7-9; length: 14; size: .; D: .; DNA: TGTGCCAGCAGCTTACCTTTGGGAGTCTATGGCTACACCTTC; CDR3: CASSLPLGVYGYTF
J: TRBJ2-7; V: TRBV27; length: 12; size: .; D: .; DNA: TGTGCTACACAGGGCCCCACTTACGAGCAGTACTTC; CDR3: CATQGPTYEQYF
J: TRBJ2-5; V: TRBV2; length: 11; size: .; D: .; DNA: TGTGCCAGCAGTCCCACGTGGACCCAGTACTTC; CDR3: CASSPTWTQYF
J: TRBJ2-5; V: TRBV27; length: 14; size: .; D: .; DNA: TGTGCCAGCAGTTTGGGACTGCGTCGAGAGACCCAGTACTTC; CDR3: CASSLGLRRETQYF
J: TRBJ2-1; V: TRBV25-1; length: 18; size: .; D: TRBD2; DNA: TGTGCCAGCAGGGGGGTAGCGGGGGCCCACGCAACTTACAATGAGCAGTTCTTC; CDR3: CASRGVAGAHATYNEQFF
J: TRBJ2-2; V: TRBV10-1; length: 15; size: few; D: .; DNA: TGCGCCAGCAGTGAGTCTCTGGCCTGGGAAGGGGAGCTGTTTTTT; CDR3: CASSESLAWEGELFF
J: TRBJ1-2; V: TRBV3-1/TRBV3-2; length: 15; size: .; D: .; DNA: TGTGCCAGCAGCCCGACGGGGGAAGGTAACTATGGCTACACCTTC; CDR3: CASSPTGEGNYGYTF
J: TRBJ1-1; V: TRBV18; length: 15; size: .; D: .; DNA: TGTGCCAGCTCACCAAGCCGACAGCTCTTCACTGAAGCTTTCTTT; CDR3: CASSPSRQLFTEAFF
J: TRBJ1-5; V: TRBV18; length: 12; size: .; D: .; DNA: TGTGCCAGCTCACCACGAGATCAGCCCCAGCATTTT; CDR3: CASSPRDQPQHF
J: TRBJ2-3; V: TRBV11-3; length: 14; size: few; D: TRBD2; DNA: TGTGCCAGCAGCCCCAGCCGGGGGGCAGATACGCAGTATTTT; CDR3: CASSPSRGADTQYF
J: TRBJ1-2; V: TRBV10-3; length: 22; size: .; D: TRBD1; DNA: TGTGCCATCAGTGAGGTCGAGAATCTGTTCGGGGGACAGGGGGCACCTAACTATGGCTACACCTTC; CDR3: CAISEVENLFGGQGAPNYGYTF
J: TRBJ1-5; V: TRBV13; length: 15; size: .; D: TRBD1; DNA: TGTGCCAGCAGCAACCGGGACAGAGGCAATCAGCCCCAGCATTTT; CDR3: CASSNRDRGNQPQHF
J: TRBJ2-7; V: TRBV29-1; length: 15; size: .; D: .; DNA: TGCAGCGTGGGGAACTCGGCTACTAGGGCCTACGAGCAGTACTTC; CDR3: CSVGNSATRAYEQYF
J: TRBJ1-1; V: TRBV2; length: 13; size: once; D: .; DNA: TGTGCCAGCAGTGTAGGGGGAAATACTGAAGCTTTCTTT; CDR3: CASSVGGNTEAFF
J: TRBJ2-3; V: TRBV6-1; length: 17; size: .; D: TRBD2; DNA: TGTGCCAGCAGTGGAAGACTGACTAGCCTAACGTCAGATACGCAGTATTTT; CDR3: CASSGRLTSLTSDTQYF
J: TRBJ1-5; V: TRBV9; length: 14; size: .; D: .; DNA: TGTGCCAGCAGCGGACCAGGGCAAGGTCAGCCCCAGCATTTT; CDR3: CASSGPGQGQPQHF
J: TRBJ1-4; V: TRBV30; length: 15; size: .; D: TRBD1; DNA: TGTGCCTGGAGTGTCTGGGGACAGGGGAGGGAAAAACTGTTTTTT; CDR3: CAWSVWGQGREKLFF